These T cell receptor beta chains were read from a single sample in a study of T cells after yellow fever vaccination. TCRdb re-derived calls from the 5' RACE reads in MiXCR, one entry per CDR3 protein. The sample has some 390,000 distinct CDR3 sequences; roughly 6.1% are singletons. This sample comprised PBMCs, obtained 5 days after the yellow fever booster vaccination. These receptors were taken from a young man who received the YFV17D yellow fever vaccine. Both conserved end residues are part of each CDR3.

v_gene: TRBV5-1
j_gene: TRBJ1-1
CDR3aa: CASSLEGGEAFF

v_gene: TRBV20-1
j_gene: TRBJ1-5
CDR3aa: CSARESNQPQHF

v_gene: TRBV20-1
j_gene: TRBJ1-1
CDR3aa: CSARMGGEDTEAFF

v_gene: TRBV6-2/TRBV6-3
j_gene: TRBJ1-1
CDR3aa: CASSFGTGEAFF

v_gene: TRBV29-1
j_gene: TRBJ2-3
CDR3aa: CSVGRAGLSTDTQYF

v_gene: TRBV29-1
j_gene: TRBJ1-5
CDR3aa: CSAGVAPNQPQHF

v_gene: TRBV7-2
j_gene: TRBJ2-3
CDR3aa: CASSFAVAQYF

v_gene: TRBV29-1
j_gene: TRBJ2-7
CDR3aa: CSVEFQRGYEQYF

v_gene: TRBV15
j_gene: TRBJ2-5
CDR3aa: CATSRDPGGQETQYF

v_gene: TRBV7-2
j_gene: TRBJ2-1
CDR3aa: CASSSPPAGFGNEQFF

v_gene: TRBV20-1
j_gene: TRBJ2-3
CDR3aa: CSADSGRAGTQYF

v_gene: TRBV9
j_gene: TRBJ1-4
CDR3aa: CASTVGGGGNEKLFF

v_gene: TRBV7-2
j_gene: TRBJ2-5
CDR3aa: CASSSPTSGPQETQYF

v_gene: TRBV21-1
j_gene: TRBJ1-5
CDR3aa: CASSKEDSYSNQPQHF

v_gene: TRBV5-1
j_gene: TRBJ2-7
CDR3aa: CASSPDIPAYEQYF

v_gene: TRBV7-9
j_gene: TRBJ1-2
CDR3aa: CASSLPGAAGYTF

v_gene: TRBV20-1
j_gene: TRBJ2-1
CDR3aa: CSARIAGGPGYNEQFF

v_gene: TRBV20-1
j_gene: TRBJ2-1
CDR3aa: CSAINNEQFF

v_gene: TRBV3-1
j_gene: TRBJ2-5
CDR3aa: CASSQDPQGGTQYF

v_gene: TRBV29-1
j_gene: TRBJ2-3
CDR3aa: CSVEDMLAGGSDTQYF

v_gene: TRBV3-1
j_gene: TRBJ2-5
CDR3aa: CASSRTSGMIGETQYF

v_gene: TRBV20-1
j_gene: TRBJ1-1
CDR3aa: CCANPGSGFSGTEAFF

v_gene: TRBV5-1
j_gene: TRBJ2-7
CDR3aa: CASSQGSTPYEQYF

v_gene: TRBV28
j_gene: TRBJ1-5
CDR3aa: CAGRTGSNQPQHF

v_gene: TRBV7-2
j_gene: TRBJ2-3
CDR3aa: CASSPGGGYTQYF

v_gene: TRBV20-1
j_gene: TRBJ2-3
CDR3aa: CSARKGGPTDTQYF

v_gene: TRBV28
j_gene: TRBJ2-7
CDR3aa: CASISAGAGVHEQYF

v_gene: TRBV30
j_gene: TRBJ2-1
CDR3aa: CAWSASNEQFF

v_gene: TRBV18
j_gene: TRBJ2-1
CDR3aa: CASSTDTYNEQFF

v_gene: TRBV14
j_gene: TRBJ1-1
CDR3aa: CASSRGLGNTEAFF

v_gene: TRBV20-1
j_gene: TRBJ2-5
CDR3aa: CSAVGQGRETQYF

v_gene: TRBV5-1
j_gene: TRBJ2-1
CDR3aa: CASSLVPSGSYNEQFF

v_gene: TRBV11-2
j_gene: TRBJ2-1
CDR3aa: CASSLGAGGIEQFF

v_gene: TRBV7-9
j_gene: TRBJ2-2
CDR3aa: CASSSEWVTGELFF

v_gene: TRBV11-2
j_gene: TRBJ2-4
CDR3aa: CASSDSGTSGKFVKNIQYF

v_gene: TRBV2
j_gene: TRBJ2-6
CDR3aa: CASSDGVRSGANVLTF

v_gene: TRBV4-3
j_gene: TRBJ1-5
CDR3aa: CASSQDRVFNQPQHF

v_gene: TRBV5-5
j_gene: TRBJ2-2
CDR3aa: CASSPRPRNTGELFF

v_gene: TRBV28
j_gene: TRBJ2-3
CDR3aa: CASTPRRAITDTQYF

v_gene: TRBV29-1
j_gene: TRBJ2-1
CDR3aa: CSVEDRTSNEQFF

v_gene: TRBV7-8
j_gene: TRBJ1-2
CDR3aa: CASSPDIYGYTF

v_gene: TRBV20-1
j_gene: TRBJ2-1
CDR3aa: CSARERSQGRGDNEQFF

v_gene: TRBV7-2
j_gene: TRBJ2-7
CDR3aa: CASSDPGLASYEQYF

v_gene: TRBV7-9
j_gene: TRBJ1-3
CDR3aa: CASSPRTILSGNTIYF

v_gene: TRBV14
j_gene: TRBJ2-3
CDR3aa: CASSDLRGAFTDTQYF

v_gene: TRBV6-1
j_gene: TRBJ1-4
CDR3aa: CASRVGTNEKLFF

v_gene: TRBV24-1
j_gene: TRBJ2-1
CDR3aa: CATSGTSPTGRINEQFF

v_gene: TRBV12-3/TRBV12-4
j_gene: TRBJ2-1
CDR3aa: CASTMANEQFF

v_gene: TRBV7-2
j_gene: TRBJ2-1
CDR3aa: CASSLAVWDEQFF

v_gene: TRBV19
j_gene: TRBJ2-1
CDR3aa: CASTGRGPNEQFF

v_gene: TRBV20-1
j_gene: TRBJ2-7
CDR3aa: CSAATSGRNEQYF

v_gene: TRBV20-1
j_gene: TRBJ1-4
CDR3aa: CSAKGTLPEKLFF

v_gene: TRBV10-3
j_gene: TRBJ2-3
CDR3aa: CAISFRQGPTDTQYF

v_gene: TRBV30
j_gene: TRBJ1-6
CDR3aa: CAWSEDLSPLHF

v_gene: TRBV27
j_gene: TRBJ1-2
CDR3aa: CASSRQGAMNGYTF

v_gene: TRBV3-1
j_gene: TRBJ1-2
CDR3aa: CASSHTDSSYGYTF

v_gene: TRBV12-3/TRBV12-4
j_gene: TRBJ1-5
CDR3aa: CASSLMRAHQPQHF

v_gene: TRBV20-1
j_gene: TRBJ2-3
CDR3aa: CSARLAGGPQDTQYF

v_gene: TRBV5-1
j_gene: TRBJ2-1
CDR3aa: CASSWGLDSYNEQFF